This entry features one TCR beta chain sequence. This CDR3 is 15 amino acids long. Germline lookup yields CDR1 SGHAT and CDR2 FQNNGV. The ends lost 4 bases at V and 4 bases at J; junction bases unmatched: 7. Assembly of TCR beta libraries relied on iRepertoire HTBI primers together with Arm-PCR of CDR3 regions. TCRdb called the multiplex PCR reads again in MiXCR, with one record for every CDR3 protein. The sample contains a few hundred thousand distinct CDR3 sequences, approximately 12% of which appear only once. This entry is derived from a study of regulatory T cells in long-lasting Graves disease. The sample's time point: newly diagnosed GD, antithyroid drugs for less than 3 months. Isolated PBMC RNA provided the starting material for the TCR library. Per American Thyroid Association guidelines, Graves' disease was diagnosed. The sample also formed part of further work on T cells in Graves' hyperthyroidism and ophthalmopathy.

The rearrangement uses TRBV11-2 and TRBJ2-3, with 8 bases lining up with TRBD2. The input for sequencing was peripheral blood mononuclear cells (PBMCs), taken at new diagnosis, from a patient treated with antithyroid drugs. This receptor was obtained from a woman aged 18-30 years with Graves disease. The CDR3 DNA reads TGTGCCAGCAGCTCACCGGGAGGGCCGTCAGATACGCAGTATTTT. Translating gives CASSSPGGPSDTQYF.